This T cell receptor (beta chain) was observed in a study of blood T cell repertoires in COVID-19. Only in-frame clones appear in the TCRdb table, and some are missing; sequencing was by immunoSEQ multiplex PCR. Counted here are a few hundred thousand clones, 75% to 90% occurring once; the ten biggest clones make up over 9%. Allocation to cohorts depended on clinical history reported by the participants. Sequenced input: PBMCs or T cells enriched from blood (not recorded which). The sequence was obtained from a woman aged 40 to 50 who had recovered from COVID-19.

The DNA of the CDR3 is TGTGCCAGTAGTACCACCATCGGCACTGAAGCTTTCTTT. It is translated as CASSTTIGTEAFF. V usage is TRBV19 and J usage is TRBJ1-1; D gene unclear. Looked up from germline, CDR1 is LNHDA and CDR2 is SQIVND (reference sequence). The CDR3 extends over 13 amino acids. V lost 4 bases and J lost 4, with 10 bases in between.